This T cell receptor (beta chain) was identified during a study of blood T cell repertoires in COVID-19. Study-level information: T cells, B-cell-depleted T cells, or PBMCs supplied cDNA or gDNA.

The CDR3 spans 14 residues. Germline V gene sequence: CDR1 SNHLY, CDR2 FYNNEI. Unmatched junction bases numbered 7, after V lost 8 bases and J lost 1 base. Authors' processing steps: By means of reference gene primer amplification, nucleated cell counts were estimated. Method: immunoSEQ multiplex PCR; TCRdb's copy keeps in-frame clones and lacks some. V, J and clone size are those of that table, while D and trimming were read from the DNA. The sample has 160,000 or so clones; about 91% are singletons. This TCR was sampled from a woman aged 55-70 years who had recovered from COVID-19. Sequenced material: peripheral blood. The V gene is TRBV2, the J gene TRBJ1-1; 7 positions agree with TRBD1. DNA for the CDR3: TGTGCCAGCGTGCGTCAGGGGGGGAACACTGAAGCTTTCTTT. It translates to CASVRQGGNTEAFF.